These 26 T cell receptor beta chains originate from one sample sequenced in a study of identical twins' blood T cells. TCRdb fed the 5' RACE reads into MiXCR, producing one record per CDR3 protein. The data show a few hundred thousand distinct CDR3 sequences, with about 28% seen just once and roughly 5.5% held by the top ten. Sequencing used PBMCs. The receptors were gathered from a woman between 18 and 55 years old in good health.

V and J are TRBV5-5 and TRBJ2-2; D perhaps matches TRBD1 (6 bases). The CDR3 is 16 residues long. Per germline, CDR1 SGHKS and CDR2 YYEKEE (reference sequence). V shed 4 bases and J shed 5 bases, with 18 bases lying between them. The DNA of the CDR3 is TGTGCCAGCAGCCTAGAGGTCGGACAGCTAACCGGGGAGCTGTTTTTT. This sequence encodes CASSLEVGQLTGELFF.

V gene TRBV20-1 combines with J gene TRBJ2-7; the match to TRBD1 covers 9 bases. The CDR3 runs to 14 residues. Germline lookup yields CDR1 DFQATT and CDR2 SNEGSKA (reference sequence). V was pared by 2 bases and J by 2 bases, with 4 bases of the junction left unmatched. CDR3: CSARRDRVPYEQYF. CDR3 DNA: TGCAGTGCTAGACGGGACAGGGTCCCCTACGAGCAGTACTTC.

This chain links TRBV6-6 with TRBJ1-2; no reliable D call. Trimming left V 4 bases short and J 0 bases short, with 12 bases between. The CDR3 covers 15 residues. The germline V gene has CDR1 MNHNY and CDR2 SVGAGI (reference sequence). CDR3 protein: CASSLKDATNYGYTF. CDR3 bases: TGTGCCAGCAGTTTAAAGGACGCGACTAACTATGGCTACACCTTC.

This clonotype has only a few counts. The chain links TRBV29-1 to TRBJ1-1; D is uncertain. V lost 8 bases and J lost 11, with 18 bases in between. This CDR3 region has 11 residues. The germline gives CDR1 SQVTM, CDR2 ANQGSEA. The CDR3 reads CSTRVDHGAFF. CDR3 nucleotide sequence: TGCAGCACCCGCGTGGATCACGGGGCTTTCTTT. Complete variable domain (other parts from reference TRBV29-1 and TRBJ1-1): SAVISQKPSRDICQRGTSLTIQCQVDSQVTMMFWYRQQPGQSLTLIATANQGSEATYESGFVIDKFPISRPNLTFSTLTVSNMSPEDSSIYLCSTRVDHGAFFGQGTRLTVV.

This clonotype appeared a few times. The chain combines TRBV12-3 or TRBV12-4 with TRBJ2-2; weak D call: TRBD2 (6 bases). There are 15 residues in the CDR3. V lost 6 bases and J 2 bases, leaving 13 bases between the germline ends. The DNA of the CDR3 is TGTGCCAGCAGCCGTAGCGGAACCAACACCGGGGAGCTGTTTTTT. Protein sequence: CASSRSGTNTGELFF.

The V gene is TRBV15, the J gene TRBJ2-2, with D perhaps TRBD1 or TRBD2 (5 bases each). Trimming took 0 bases from V and 2 from J, leaving 10 bases between them. The germline gives CDR1 LNHNV, CDR2 YYDKDF (reference sequence). The CDR3 length is 16 residues. The CDR3 DNA sequence: TGTGCCACCAGCAGAGATAAGGGACCTAACACCGGGGAGCTGTTTTTT. Translation gives CATSRDKGPNTGELFF.

The CDR3 nucleotides read TGTGCCATCAGTGCAGGGGTTGGTACTGAAGCTTTCTTT. Its translation: CAISAGVGTEAFF. The chain joins TRBV10-3 to TRBJ1-1; D is perhaps TRBD1 (6 bases). The V and J ends lost 4 bases and 5 bases respectively, with 11 bases between them. Germline assignment: CDR1 ENHRY and CDR2 SYGVKD. The CDR3 runs 13 residues.

The J gene is TRBJ1-6, the V gene TRBV27, with a possible D match to TRBD1 (5 bases). The germline V and J ends were trimmed by 5 bases and 6 bases, with 14 bases remaining between them. Germline CDR1 reads MNHEY; CDR2 reads SMNVEV (reference sequence). CDR3 size: 15 residues. The CDR3 loop reads CASSPVGELNSPLHF. The DNA for the CDR3 is TGTGCCAGCAGTCCCGTAGGGGAACTTAATTCACCCCTCCACTTT.

Details on this clonotype: The junction does not match germline at one end; this may be a read error. The chain links TRBV10-3 to TRBJ1-2, with a tentative D call TRBD1 (5 bases). This CDR3 comprises 14 residues. CDR1 and CDR2 (germline): ENHRY, SYGVKD. Here the CDR3 DNA reads TGTGCCATCACTCGGGACCCCTGGAACTATGACTACACCTTC. Translation gives CAITRDPWNYDYTF.

The gene calls are TRBV3-1 and TRBJ1-1, with TRBD1 as a possible D gene (6 bases). The CDR3 runs 11 residues. Deletions cut 3 bases from V and 11 bases from J, with 10 bases between. The germline V gene encodes CDR1 LGHDT and CDR2 YNNKEL (reference sequence). CDR3 region: CASSHTGFAFF. The CDR3 nucleotides are TGTGCCAGCAGCCATACAGGGTTTGCTTTCTTT.

The V gene is TRBV11-2, the J gene TRBJ2-1; TRBD1 or TRBD2 may be the D gene (6 bases each). CDR3 length: 16 residues. Germline V CDR1 and CDR2: SGHAT, FQNNGV. The V end was cut by 0 bases, the J end by 4 bases, with 13 bases between. The CDR3 DNA follows: TGTGCCAGCAGCTTAGAGCGAGGGGGGCATTACAATGAGCAGTTCTTC. Protein sequence: CASSLERGGHYNEQFF.

This clonotype was found a few times. This sequence joins TRBV10-2 and TRBJ2-1; tentatively, D is TRBD2 (5 bases). This CDR3 contains 14 residues. The V end was cut by 6 bases, the J end by 9 bases, with 18 bases between. From germline, CDR1 is WSHSY and CDR2 SAAADI. The CDR3 sequence is CASRVQRYSGEQFF. The CDR3 DNA sequence: TGCGCCAGCAGAGTCCAGCGGTATTCGGGTGAGCAGTTCTTC.

This chain connects TRBV29-1 to TRBJ1-2; D is uncertain. V lost 5 bases, J lost 4 bases, and 20 bases lay in between. Per the germline V gene, CDR1 is SQVTM and CDR2 is ANQGSEA. The CDR3 runs to 15 residues. CDR3 bases: TGCAGCGTTTTCTCCCATGGAGGACCCCTCTATGGCTACACCTTC. It specifies CSVFSHGGPLYGYTF. The variable domain in full, completed from reference TRBV29-1 and TRBJ1-2, reads SAVISQKPSRDICQRGTSLTIQCQVDSQVTMMFWYRQQPGQSLTLIATANQGSEATYESGFVIDKFPISRPNLTFSTLTVSNMSPEDSSIYLCSVFSHGGPLYGYTFGSGTRLTVV.

A few counts support this clonotype. The V gene is TRBV20-1, the J gene TRBJ2-5; no definite D call. The CDR3 covers 14 residues. Trimming removed 1 base at V and 5 bases at J, with 14 bases between. Germline CDR1 and CDR2: DFQATT and SNEGSKA (reference sequence). The CDR3 sequence: CSARVFKVWETQYF. CDR3 nucleotide sequence: TGCAGTGCTAGAGTTTTTAAGGTCTGGGAGACCCAGTACTTC.

This chain links TRBV20-1 with TRBJ2-1; 10 nucleotides agree with TRBD2. Looked up from germline, CDR1 is DFQATT and CDR2 is SNEGSKA (reference sequence). The junction had 5 bases not matched to a gene; V was cut back by 5 bases and J by 4 bases. The CDR3 is made up of 14 amino acids. The CDR3 sequence: CSADRTSGYNEQFF. CDR3 DNA sequence: TGCAGTGCTGACCGGACTAGCGGATACAATGAGCAGTTCTTC.

This clonotype was observed a few times. The chain combines TRBV11-2 with TRBJ2-1, with D possibly TRBD2 on 6 matching bases. The length of the CDR3 is 17 residues. V gave up 2 bases and J gave up 0 bases, with 14 bases separating them. In germline, CDR1 is SGHAT, CDR2 FQNNGV. As DNA, the CDR3 is TGTGCCAGCAGCTTAAGGAAGACTAGGAGCTCCTACAATGAGCAGTTCTTC. This sequence encodes CASSLRKTRSSYNEQFF.

This chain connects TRBV10-3 to TRBJ2-7, with D perhaps matching TRBD1 or TRBD2 (5 bases each). V lost 6 bases and J lost 1, with 16 bases in between. Germline loops: CDR1 ENHRY, CDR2 SYGVKD. The CDR3 spans 15 residues. CDR3 coding DNA: TGTGCCATCAGCCCCGGGGACCGAACGTCCTACGAGCAGTACTTC. Residues: CAISPGDRTSYEQYF.

This clonotype has just one count. This could be a read error, since a much larger clone is one nucleotide away. The chain employs TRBV6-5 and TRBJ1-2, with D perhaps matching TRBD1 (6 bases). The CDR3 contains 15 residues. Germline CDR1 reads MNHEY; CDR2 reads SVGAGI. CDR3 sequence (DNA): TGTGCCAGCAGGAGCCCTACAGGGCGAAACTATGTCTACACCTTC. Translating it yields CASRSPTGRNYVYTF.

The CDR3 DNA follows: TGTGCCAGCTCACCACCGGAAAGCTCCTACAATGAGCAGTTCTTC. This gives the protein CASSPPESSYNEQFF. The chain couples TRBV18 to TRBJ2-1; D unclear. Trimming removed 0 bases at V and 0 bases at J, with 6 bases between. This CDR3 is 15 amino acids long. Germline loops: CDR1 KGHSH, CDR2 LQKENI.

This clonotype was seen only a few times. The V call is TRBV30, the J call TRBJ1-1, with D hard to call. The germline V and J ends were trimmed by 3 bases and 1 base, with 12 bases remaining between them. This CDR3 has 14 amino acids. Germline-derived CDR1 and CDR2 are GTSNPN and SVGIG (reference sequence). The CDR3, as DNA: TGTGCCTGGAGGGCGAGACTTGGGAACACTGAAGCTTTCTTT. Translated: CAWRARLGNTEAFF.

The V and J genes are TRBV24-1 and TRBJ1-1; D call uncertain. Germline CDR1 and CDR2: KGHDR and SFDVKD. The length of the CDR3 is 12 residues. V lost 5 bases to trimming and J lost 2 bases, with 5 bases between them. The DNA for the CDR3 is TGTGCCACCAGTGGGGCTAACACTGAAGCTTTCTTT. This gives the protein CATSGANTEAFF.

This clonotype was seen a few times. The chain couples TRBV29-1 to TRBJ2-7; 9 nucleotides line up with TRBD2. Per the germline V gene, CDR1 is SQVTM and CDR2 is ANQGSEA. The trim removed 4 bases at V and 2 bases at J, leaving 6 bases unmatched. This CDR3 is 14 amino acids long. The CDR3 DNA is TGCAGCGTTGGGGGTTCTAGCGGGACCTACGAGCAGTACTTC. It codes for CSVGGSSGTYEQYF.

About this clonotype itself: Germline is not matched at one junction end, which may reflect a read error. The J gene is TRBJ1-2, the V gene TRBV6-5, with TRBD1 identical over 8 bases. This CDR3 has 13 residues. In germline, CDR1 is MNHEY, CDR2 SVGAGI. In DNA form, the CDR3 reads TGTGCCAGCTCGACAGGGGTTAACTATGGCTGCACCTTC. Protein: CASSTGVNYGCTF.

The chain uses TRBV10-3 and TRBJ2-1; a weak D match, TRBD2 (6 bases). The V gene lost 5 bases and the J gene lost 2 bases, with 13 bases spanning the gap. The CDR3 contains 15 residues. Germline V gives CDR1 ENHRY, CDR2 SYGVKD. CDR3 residues: CAISTGTPAYNEQFF. Written as DNA, the CDR3 is TGTGCCATCAGTACCGGGACTCCAGCCTACAATGAGCAGTTCTTC.

The V call is TRBV29-1, the J call TRBJ2-1, with D perhaps being TRBD1 or TRBD2 (5 bases each). Germline V CDR1 and CDR2: SQVTM, ANQGSEA. This CDR3 is built from 17 residues. V was cut by 3 bases and J by 1 base, with 19 bases left in between. The CDR3 protein is CSVEDFLGRWSYNEQFF. The CDR3 nucleotides are TGCAGCGTTGAGGACTTCCTGGGGCGGTGGTCCTACAATGAGCAGTTCTTC.

This clonotype was seen a single time. The CDR3 coding sequence is TGCGCCAGCAGCTTGGAAAGTATGGGCACTGAAGCTTTCTTT. Encoded protein: CASSLESMGTEAFF. V and J are TRBV5-1 and TRBJ1-1; D is uncertain. CDR1 and CDR2 (germline): SGHRS, YFSETQ. The CDR3 runs 14 residues. V lost 0 bases, J lost 4 bases, and 10 bases lay in between.